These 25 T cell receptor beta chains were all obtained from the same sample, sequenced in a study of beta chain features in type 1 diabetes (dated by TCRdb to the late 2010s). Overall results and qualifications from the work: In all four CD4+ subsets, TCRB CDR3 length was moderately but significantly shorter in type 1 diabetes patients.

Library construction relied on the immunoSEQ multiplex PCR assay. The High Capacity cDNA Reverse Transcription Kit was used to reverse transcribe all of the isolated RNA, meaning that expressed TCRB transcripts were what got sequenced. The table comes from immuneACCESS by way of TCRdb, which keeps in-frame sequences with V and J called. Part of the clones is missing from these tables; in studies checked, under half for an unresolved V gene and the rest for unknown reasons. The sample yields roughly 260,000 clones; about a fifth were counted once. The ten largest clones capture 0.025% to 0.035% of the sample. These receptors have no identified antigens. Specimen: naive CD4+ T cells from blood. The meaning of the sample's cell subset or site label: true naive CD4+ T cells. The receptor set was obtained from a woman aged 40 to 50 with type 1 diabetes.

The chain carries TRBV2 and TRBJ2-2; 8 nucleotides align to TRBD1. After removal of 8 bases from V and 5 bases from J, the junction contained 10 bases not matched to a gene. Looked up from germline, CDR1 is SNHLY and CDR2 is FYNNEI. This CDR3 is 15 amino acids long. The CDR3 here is CASGGGQGGTGELFF. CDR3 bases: TGTGCCAGCGGGGGCGGACAGGGCGGTACCGGGGAGCTGTTTTTT.

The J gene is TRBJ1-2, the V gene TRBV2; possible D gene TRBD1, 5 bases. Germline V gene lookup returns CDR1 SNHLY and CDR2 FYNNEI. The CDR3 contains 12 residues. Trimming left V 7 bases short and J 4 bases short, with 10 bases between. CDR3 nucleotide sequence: TGTGCCAGCATCCTTGACAGCTATGGCTACACCTTC. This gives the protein CASILDSYGYTF.

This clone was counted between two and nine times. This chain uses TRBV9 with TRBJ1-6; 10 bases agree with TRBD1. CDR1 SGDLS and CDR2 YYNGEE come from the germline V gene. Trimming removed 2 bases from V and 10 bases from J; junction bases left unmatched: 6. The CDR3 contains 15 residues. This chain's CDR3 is CASSVLGQGGSPLHF. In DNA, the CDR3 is TGTGCCAGCAGCGTCCTTGGACAGGGGGGATCACCCCTCCACTTT.

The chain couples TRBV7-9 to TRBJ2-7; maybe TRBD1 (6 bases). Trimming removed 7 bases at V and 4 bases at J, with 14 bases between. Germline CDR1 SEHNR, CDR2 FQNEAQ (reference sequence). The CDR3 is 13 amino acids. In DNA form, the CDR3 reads TGTGCCAGCACGACCGGGACAAATTACGAGCAGTACTTC. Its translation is CASTTGTNYEQYF.

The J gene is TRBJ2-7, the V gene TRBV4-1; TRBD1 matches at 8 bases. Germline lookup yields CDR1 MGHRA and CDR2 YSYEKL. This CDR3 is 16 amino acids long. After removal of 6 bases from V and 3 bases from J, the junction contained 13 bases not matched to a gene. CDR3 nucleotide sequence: TGCGCCAGCAGACCTATCCACTTGACAGGGGTCTACGAGCAGTACTTC. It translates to CASRPIHLTGVYEQYF.

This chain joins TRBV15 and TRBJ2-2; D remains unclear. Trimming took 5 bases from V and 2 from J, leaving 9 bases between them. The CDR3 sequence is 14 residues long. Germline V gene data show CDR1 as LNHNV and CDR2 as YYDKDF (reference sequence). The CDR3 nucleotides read TGTGCCACCAGCCCAAACAGAAACACCGGGGAGCTGTTTTTT. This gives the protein CATSPNRNTGELFF.

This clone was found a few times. CDR3 residues: CASSSEPNQPQHF. CDR3 DNA: TGTGCCAGCAGTTCGGAGCCCAATCAGCCCCAGCATTTT. This sequence joins TRBV27 and TRBJ1-5; D unclear. V shed 4 bases and J shed 3 bases, with 7 bases lying between them. The CDR3 sequence is 13 residues long. Germline lookup yields CDR1 MNHEY and CDR2 SMNVEV (reference sequence).

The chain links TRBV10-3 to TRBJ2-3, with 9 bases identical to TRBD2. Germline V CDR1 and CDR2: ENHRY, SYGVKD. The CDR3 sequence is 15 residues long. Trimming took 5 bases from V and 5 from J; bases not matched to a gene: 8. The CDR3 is CAISFSGGGQDTQYF. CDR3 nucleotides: TGTGCCATCAGTTTTAGCGGGGGAGGACAAGATACGCAGTATTTT.

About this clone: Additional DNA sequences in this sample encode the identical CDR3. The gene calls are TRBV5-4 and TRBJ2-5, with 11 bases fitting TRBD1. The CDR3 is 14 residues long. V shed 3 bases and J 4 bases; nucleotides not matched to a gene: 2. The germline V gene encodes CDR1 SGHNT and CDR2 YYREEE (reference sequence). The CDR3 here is CASSSDRGRETQYF. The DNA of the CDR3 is TGTGCCAGCAGCTCGGACAGGGGGCGAGAGACCCAGTACTTC. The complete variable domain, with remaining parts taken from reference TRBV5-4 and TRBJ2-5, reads ETGVTQSPTHLIKTRGQQVTLRCSSQSGHNTVSWYQQALGQGPQFIFQYYREEENGRGNFPPRFSGLQFPNYSSELNVNALELDDSALYLCASSSDRGRETQYFGPGTRLLVL.

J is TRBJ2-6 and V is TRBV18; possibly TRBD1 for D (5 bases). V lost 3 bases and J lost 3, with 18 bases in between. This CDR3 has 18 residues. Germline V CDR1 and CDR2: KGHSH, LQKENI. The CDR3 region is CASSPVTQGAGGANVLTF. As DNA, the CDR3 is TGTGCCAGCTCACCGGTGACGCAAGGGGCAGGTGGGGCCAACGTCCTGACTTTC.

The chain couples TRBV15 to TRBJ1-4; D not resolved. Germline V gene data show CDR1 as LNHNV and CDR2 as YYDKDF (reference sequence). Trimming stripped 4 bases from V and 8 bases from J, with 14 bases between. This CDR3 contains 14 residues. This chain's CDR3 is CATSIFREREKLFF. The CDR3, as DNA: TGTGCCACCAGCATTTTCCGAGAGCGCGAAAAACTGTTTTTT.

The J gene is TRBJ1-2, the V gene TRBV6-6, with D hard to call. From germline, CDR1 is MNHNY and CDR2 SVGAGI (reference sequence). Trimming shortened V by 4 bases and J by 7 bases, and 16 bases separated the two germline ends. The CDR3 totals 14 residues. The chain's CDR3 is CASSFDGSGSGYTF. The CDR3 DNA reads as TGTGCCAGCAGTTTCGACGGATCCGGGAGTGGCTACACCTTC.

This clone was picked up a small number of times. The CDR3 region is CASSLLAITGELFF. CDR3 coding DNA: TGTGCCAGCAGTTTACTAGCGATCACCGGGGAGCTGTTTTTT. The chain joins TRBV6-5 to TRBJ2-2; 7 bases fit TRBD2. The trim removed 4 bases at V and 4 bases at J, leaving 3 bases unmatched. There are 14 residues in the CDR3. Looked up from germline, CDR1 is MNHEY and CDR2 is SVGAGI.

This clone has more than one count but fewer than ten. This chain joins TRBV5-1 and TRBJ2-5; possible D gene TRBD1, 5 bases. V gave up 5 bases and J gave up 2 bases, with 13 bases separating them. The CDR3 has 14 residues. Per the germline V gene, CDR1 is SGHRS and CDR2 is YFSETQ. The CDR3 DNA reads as TGCGCCAGCAGGTTCGACAGCGTTCAAGAGACCCAGTACTTC. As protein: CASRFDSVQETQYF.

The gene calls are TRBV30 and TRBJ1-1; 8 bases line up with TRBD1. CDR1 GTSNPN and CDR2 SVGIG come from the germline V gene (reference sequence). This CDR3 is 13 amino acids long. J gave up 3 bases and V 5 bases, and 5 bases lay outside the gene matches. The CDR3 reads CAWGQGRDTEAFF. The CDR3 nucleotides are TGTGCCTGGGGACAGGGTCGTGACACTGAAGCTTTCTTT.

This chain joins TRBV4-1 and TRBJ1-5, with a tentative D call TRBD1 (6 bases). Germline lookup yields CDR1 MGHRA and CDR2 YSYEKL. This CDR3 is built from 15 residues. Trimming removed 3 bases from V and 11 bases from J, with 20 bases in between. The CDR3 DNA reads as TGCGCCAGCAGCCAGGCCGGGACAAACCCAGGGGCCCAGCATTTT. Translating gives CASSQAGTNPGAQHF.

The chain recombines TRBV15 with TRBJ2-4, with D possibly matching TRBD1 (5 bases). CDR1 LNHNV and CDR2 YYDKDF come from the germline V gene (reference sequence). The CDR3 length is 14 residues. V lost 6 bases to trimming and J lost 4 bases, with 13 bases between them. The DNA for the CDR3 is TGTGCCACCAGTTTGGGGCCCGGAAAAAACATTCAGTACTTC. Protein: CATSLGPGKNIQYF.

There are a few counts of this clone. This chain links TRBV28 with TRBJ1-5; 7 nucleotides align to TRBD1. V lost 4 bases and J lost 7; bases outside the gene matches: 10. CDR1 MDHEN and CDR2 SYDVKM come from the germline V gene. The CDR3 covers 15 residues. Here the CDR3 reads CASSSGTAAGQPQHF. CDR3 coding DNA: TGTGCCAGCAGTTCGGGGACAGCCGCCGGACAGCCCCAGCATTTT.

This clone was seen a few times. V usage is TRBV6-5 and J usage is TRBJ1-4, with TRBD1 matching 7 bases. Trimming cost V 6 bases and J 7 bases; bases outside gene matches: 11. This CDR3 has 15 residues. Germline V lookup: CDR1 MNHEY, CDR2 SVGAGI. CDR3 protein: CASRVTGVRGEKLFF. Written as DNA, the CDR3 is TGTGCCAGCAGAGTAACAGGGGTTCGGGGTGAAAAACTGTTTTTT.

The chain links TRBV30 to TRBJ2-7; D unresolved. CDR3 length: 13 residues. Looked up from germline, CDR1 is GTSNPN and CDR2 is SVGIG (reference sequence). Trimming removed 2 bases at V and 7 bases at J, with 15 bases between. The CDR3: CAWSNLPNFEQYF. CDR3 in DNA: TGTGCCTGGAGTAACTTACCAAACTTTGAGCAGTACTTC.

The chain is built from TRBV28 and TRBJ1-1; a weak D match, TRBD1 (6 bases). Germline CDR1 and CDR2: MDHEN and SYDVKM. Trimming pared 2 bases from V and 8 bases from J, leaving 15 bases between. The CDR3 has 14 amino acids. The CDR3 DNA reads TGTGCCAGCAGTTTACTTGGTGTGGGGGCGGAAGCTTTCTTT. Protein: CASSLLGVGAEAFF. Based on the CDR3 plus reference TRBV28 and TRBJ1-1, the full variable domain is DVKVTQSSRYLVKRTGEKVFLECVQDMDHENMFWYRQDPGLGLRLIYFSYDVKMKEKGDIPEGYSVSREKKERFSLILESASTNQTSMYLCASSLLGVGAEAFFGQGTRLTVV.

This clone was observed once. The CDR3 loop is CASSFFSEQYF. As DNA, the CDR3 is TGTGCCAGCAGTTTTTTCTCCGAGCAGTACTTC. The V and J genes are TRBV6-6 and TRBJ2-7; unclear D gene. The V end was cut by 4 bases, the J end by 6 bases, with 7 bases between. Germline values: CDR1 MNHNY, CDR2 SVGAGI (reference sequence). The CDR3 extends over 11 amino acids.

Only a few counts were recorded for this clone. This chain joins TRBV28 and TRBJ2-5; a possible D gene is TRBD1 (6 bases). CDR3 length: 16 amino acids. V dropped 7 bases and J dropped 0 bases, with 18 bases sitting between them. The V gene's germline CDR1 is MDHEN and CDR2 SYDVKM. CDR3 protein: CASTAQGWGNQETQYF. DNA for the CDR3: TGTGCCAGCACGGCCCAGGGGTGGGGGAACCAAGAGACCCAGTACTTC.

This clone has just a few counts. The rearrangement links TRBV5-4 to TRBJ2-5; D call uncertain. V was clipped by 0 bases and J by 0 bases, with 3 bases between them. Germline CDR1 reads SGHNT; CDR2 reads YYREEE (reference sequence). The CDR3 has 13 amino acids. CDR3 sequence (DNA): TGTGCCAGCAGCTTGGTAAACCAAGAGACCCAGTACTTC. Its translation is CASSLVNQETQYF.

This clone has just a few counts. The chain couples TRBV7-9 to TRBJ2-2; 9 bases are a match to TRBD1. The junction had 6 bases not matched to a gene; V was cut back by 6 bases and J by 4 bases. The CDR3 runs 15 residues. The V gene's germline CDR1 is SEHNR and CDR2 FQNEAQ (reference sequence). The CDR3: CASSWMTGGTGELFF. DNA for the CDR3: TGTGCCAGCAGTTGGATGACAGGGGGCACCGGGGAGCTGTTTTTT.